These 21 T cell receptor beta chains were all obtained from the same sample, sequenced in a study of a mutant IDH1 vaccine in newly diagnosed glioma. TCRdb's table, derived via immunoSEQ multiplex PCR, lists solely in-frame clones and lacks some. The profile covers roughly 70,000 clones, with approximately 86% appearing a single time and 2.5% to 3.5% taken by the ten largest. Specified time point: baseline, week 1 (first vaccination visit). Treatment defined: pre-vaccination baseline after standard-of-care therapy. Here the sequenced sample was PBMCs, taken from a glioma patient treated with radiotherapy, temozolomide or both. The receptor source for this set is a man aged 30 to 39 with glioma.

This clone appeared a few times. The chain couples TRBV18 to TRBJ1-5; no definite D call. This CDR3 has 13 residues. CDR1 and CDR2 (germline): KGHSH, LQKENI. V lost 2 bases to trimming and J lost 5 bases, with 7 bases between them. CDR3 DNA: TGTGCCAGCTCACCAATTAGGCATCAGCCCCAGCATTTT. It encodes CASSPIRHQPQHF.

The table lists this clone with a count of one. The CDR3, as DNA: TGTGCCAGCAGCTTAGCCCTACAGGGGGCGGAGGTCCAGCCCCAGCATTTT. As protein: CASSLALQGAEVQPQHF. This sequence joins TRBV7-8 and TRBJ1-5; 9 nucleotides align to TRBD1. In germline, CDR1 is SGHVS, CDR2 FQNEAQ. The CDR3 totals 17 residues. Trimming cost V 0 bases and J 7 bases; bases outside gene matches: 10.

CDR3 residues: CASSVGTVFSTDTQYF. Here the CDR3 DNA reads TGTGCCAGCAGTGTGGGGACGGTCTTTTCCACAGATACGCAGTATTTT. The chain is built from TRBV2 and TRBJ2-3, with D possibly being TRBD1 or TRBD2 (5 bases each). The V gene's germline CDR1 is SNHLY and CDR2 FYNNEI. The CDR3 has 16 amino acids. With 4 bases removed from V and 2 bases from J, the gap between germline ends came to 16 bases.

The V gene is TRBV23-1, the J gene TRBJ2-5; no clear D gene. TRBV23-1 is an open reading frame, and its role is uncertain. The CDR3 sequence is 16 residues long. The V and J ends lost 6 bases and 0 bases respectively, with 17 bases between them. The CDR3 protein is CASRKGDTNHQETQYF. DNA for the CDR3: TGCGCCAGCAGAAAGGGTGACACTAATCACCAAGAGACCCAGTACTTC.

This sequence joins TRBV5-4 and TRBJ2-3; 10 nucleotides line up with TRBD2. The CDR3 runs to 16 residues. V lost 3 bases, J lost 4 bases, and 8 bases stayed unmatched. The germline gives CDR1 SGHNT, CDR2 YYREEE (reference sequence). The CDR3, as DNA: TGTGCCAGCAGCTCTCGAGCGGGGGGGCGAGCAGATACGCAGTATTTT. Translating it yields CASSSRAGGRADTQYF.

The chain's CDR3 is CASSLGQGNYGYTF. CDR3 nucleotides: TGTGCCAGCAGTTTAGGGCAGGGTAACTATGGCTACACCTTC. V usage is TRBV28 and J usage is TRBJ1-2; D might be TRBD1 (5 bases). This CDR3 is built from 14 residues. Germline V gives CDR1 MDHEN, CDR2 SYDVKM. V shed 2 bases and J shed 1 base, with 8 bases lying between them.

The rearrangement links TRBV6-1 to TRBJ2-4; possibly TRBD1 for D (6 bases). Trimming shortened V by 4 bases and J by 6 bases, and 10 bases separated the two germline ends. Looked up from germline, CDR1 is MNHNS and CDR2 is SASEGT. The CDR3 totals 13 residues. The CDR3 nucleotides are TGTGCCAGCAGTGGATCCAGGGGAAACATTCAGTACTTC. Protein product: CASSGSRGNIQYF.

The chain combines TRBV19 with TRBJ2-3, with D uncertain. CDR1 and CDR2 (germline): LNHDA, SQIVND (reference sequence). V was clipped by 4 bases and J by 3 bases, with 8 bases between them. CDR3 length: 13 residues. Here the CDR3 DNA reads TGTGCCAGTAGTAAAAGATTTACAGATACGCAGTATTTT. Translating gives CASSKRFTDTQYF.

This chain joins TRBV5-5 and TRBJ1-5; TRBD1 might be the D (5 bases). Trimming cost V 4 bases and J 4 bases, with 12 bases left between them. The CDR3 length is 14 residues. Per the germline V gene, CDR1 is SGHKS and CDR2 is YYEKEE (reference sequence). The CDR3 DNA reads TGTGCCAGCAGCCCGACCGGGGGTAATCAGCCCCAGCATTTT. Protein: CASSPTGGNQPQHF.

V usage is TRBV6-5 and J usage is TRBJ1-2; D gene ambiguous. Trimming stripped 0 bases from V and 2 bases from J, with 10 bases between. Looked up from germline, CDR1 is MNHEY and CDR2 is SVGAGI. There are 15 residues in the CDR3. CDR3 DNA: TGTGCCAGCAGTTACTCGTTGTTGGTGAACTATGGCTACACCTTC. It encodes CASSYSLLVNYGYTF.

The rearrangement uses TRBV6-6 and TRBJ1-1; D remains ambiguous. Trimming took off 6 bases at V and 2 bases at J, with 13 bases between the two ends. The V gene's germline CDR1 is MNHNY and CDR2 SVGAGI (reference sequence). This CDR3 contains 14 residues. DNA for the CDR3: TGTGCCAGCAGCCATGAAGTTATAAACACTGAAGCTTTCTTT. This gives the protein CASSHEVINTEAFF.

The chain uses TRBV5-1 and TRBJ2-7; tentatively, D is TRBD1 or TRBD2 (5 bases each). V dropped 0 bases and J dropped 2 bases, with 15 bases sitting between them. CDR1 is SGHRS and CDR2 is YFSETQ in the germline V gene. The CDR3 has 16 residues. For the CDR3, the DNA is TGCGCCAGCAGCTTGGAGGGGTGGGGGACCACCTACGAGCAGTACTTC. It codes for CASSLEGWGTTYEQYF.

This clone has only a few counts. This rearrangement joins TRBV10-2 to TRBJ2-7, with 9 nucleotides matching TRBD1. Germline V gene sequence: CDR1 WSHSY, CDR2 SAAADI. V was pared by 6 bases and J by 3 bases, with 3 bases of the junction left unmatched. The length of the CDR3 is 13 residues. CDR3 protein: CASRGQGNYEQYF. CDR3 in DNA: TGCGCCAGCAGGGGACAGGGTAACTACGAGCAGTACTTC.

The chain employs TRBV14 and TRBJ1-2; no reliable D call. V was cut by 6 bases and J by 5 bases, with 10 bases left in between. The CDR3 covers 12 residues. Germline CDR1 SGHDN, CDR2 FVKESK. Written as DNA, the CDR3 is TGTGCCAGCAGTCCGTCCTGGTATGGCTACACCTTC. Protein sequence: CASSPSWYGYTF. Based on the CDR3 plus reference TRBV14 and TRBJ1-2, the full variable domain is EAGVTQFPSHSVIEKGQTVTLRCDPISGHDNLYWYRRVMGKEIKFLLHFVKESKQDESGMPNNRFLAERTGGTYSTLKVQPAELEDSGVYFCASSPSWYGYTFGSGTRLTVV.

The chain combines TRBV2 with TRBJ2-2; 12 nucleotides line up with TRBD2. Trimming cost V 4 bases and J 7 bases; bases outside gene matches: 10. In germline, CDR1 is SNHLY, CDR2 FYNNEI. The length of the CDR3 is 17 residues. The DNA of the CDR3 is TGTGCCAGCAGTGGACTAGCGGGGGACGGTAGTGACGGGGAGCTGTTTTTT. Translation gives CASSGLAGDGSDGELFF.

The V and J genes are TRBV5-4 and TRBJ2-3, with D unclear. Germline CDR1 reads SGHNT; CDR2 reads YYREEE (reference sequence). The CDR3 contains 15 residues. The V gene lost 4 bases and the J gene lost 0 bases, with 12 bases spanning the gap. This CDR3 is CASSASGSSTDTQYF. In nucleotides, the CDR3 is TGTGCCAGCAGCGCATCAGGATCCAGCACAGATACGCAGTATTTT.

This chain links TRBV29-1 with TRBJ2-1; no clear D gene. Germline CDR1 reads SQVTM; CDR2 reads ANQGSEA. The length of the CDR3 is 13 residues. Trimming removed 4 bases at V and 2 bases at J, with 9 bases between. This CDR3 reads CSVGAQPYNEQFF. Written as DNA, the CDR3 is TGCAGCGTTGGGGCACAGCCCTACAATGAGCAGTTCTTC.

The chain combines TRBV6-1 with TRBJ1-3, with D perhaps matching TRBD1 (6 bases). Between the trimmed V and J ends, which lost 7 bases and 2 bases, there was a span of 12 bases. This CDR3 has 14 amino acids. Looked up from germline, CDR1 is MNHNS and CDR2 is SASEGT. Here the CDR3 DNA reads TGTGCCAGCACGAGCAAGGGGGCTGGAAACACCATATATTTT. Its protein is CASTSKGAGNTIYF.

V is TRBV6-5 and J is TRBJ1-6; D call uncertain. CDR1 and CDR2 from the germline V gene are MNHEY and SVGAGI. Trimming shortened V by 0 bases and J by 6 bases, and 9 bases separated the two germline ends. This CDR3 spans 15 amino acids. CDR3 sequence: CASSYSGPFNSPLHF. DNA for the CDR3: TGTGCCAGCAGTTACTCCGGCCCGTTTAATTCACCCCTCCACTTT.

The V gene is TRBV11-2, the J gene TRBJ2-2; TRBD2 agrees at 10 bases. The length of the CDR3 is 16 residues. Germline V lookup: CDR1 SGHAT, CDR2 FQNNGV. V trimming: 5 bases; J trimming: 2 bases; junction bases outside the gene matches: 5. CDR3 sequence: CASSTSSGGNTGELFF. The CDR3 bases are TGTGCCAGCAGCACATCTAGCGGGGGTAACACCGGGGAGCTGTTTTTT.

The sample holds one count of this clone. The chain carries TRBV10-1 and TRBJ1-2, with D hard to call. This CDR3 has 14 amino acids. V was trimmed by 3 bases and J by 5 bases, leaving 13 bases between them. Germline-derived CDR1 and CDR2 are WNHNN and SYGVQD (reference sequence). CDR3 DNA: TGCGCCAGCAGTGAAGGCAGCCGACGATATGGCTACACCTTC. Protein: CASSEGSRRYGYTF.